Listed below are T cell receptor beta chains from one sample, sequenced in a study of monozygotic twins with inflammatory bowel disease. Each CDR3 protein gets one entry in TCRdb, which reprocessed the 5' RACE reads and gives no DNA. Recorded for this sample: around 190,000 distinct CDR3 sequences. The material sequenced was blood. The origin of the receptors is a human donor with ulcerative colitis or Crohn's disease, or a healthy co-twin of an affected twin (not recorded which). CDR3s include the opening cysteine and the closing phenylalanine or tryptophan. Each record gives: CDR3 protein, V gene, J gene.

CSASGVSNEQFF	TRBV20-1	TRBJ2-1
CASSPLAVYEQYF	TRBV18	TRBJ2-7
CASRLTLDNQETQYF	TRBV6-1	TRBJ2-5
CASSLSGQGEQPQHF	TRBV12-3/TRBV12-4	TRBJ1-5
CASSLEVSTDTQYF	TRBV5-1	TRBJ2-3
CSARVTRGGRPYEQYF	TRBV20-1	TRBJ2-7
CASSQGGSASGTQYF	TRBV4-2	TRBJ2-5
CSAPPIPAGGYTF	TRBV20-1	TRBJ1-2
CASRLQGLKNTEAFF	TRBV28	TRBJ1-1
CAILPGLTNTGELFF	TRBV10-2	TRBJ2-2
CASSLLREQYF	TRBV28	TRBJ2-7
CASSIGLLATGELFF	TRBV19	TRBJ2-2
CAISESGAGYSNQPQHF	TRBV10-3	TRBJ1-5
CASSQVPSDLNSPLHF	TRBV4-2	TRBJ1-6
CASSLLPGQGAEAFF	TRBV5-1	TRBJ1-1
CASSLVPGRYTEAFF	TRBV5-1	TRBJ1-1
CASSFIGGRLTDTQYF	TRBV5-1	TRBJ2-3
CASSQAFLAGGLSYEQYF	TRBV3-1	TRBJ2-7
CATGNQGAITGELFF	TRBV19	TRBJ2-2
CASTPSQIGLNQPQHF	TRBV5-5	TRBJ1-5
CSARDLAGTYNEQFF	TRBV20-1	TRBJ2-1
CASSPRRGQGAYGYTF	TRBV5-1	TRBJ1-2
CATSDPGQGATGELFF	TRBV24-1	TRBJ2-2
CASSLTENANYGYTF	TRBV12-3/TRBV12-4	TRBJ1-2
CASSLNGRGRNTEAFF	TRBV7-3	TRBJ1-1
CASSLDNSGSPLHF	TRBV5-1	TRBJ1-6
CASSQPTGEREQYF	TRBV4-2	TRBJ2-7
CASSLRLAGGLDTQYF	TRBV12-3/TRBV12-4	TRBJ2-3
CASSQEGSGVPGELFF	TRBV4-2	TRBJ2-2
CASSSTDRRNEKLFF	TRBV6-5	TRBJ1-4
CASSSGFRGGPYNEQFF	TRBV27	TRBJ2-1
CASSLVLGEQFF	TRBV5-6	TRBJ2-1
CASSASLSTDTQYF	TRBV2	TRBJ2-3
CASSVGQGMANEQFF	TRBV9	TRBJ2-1